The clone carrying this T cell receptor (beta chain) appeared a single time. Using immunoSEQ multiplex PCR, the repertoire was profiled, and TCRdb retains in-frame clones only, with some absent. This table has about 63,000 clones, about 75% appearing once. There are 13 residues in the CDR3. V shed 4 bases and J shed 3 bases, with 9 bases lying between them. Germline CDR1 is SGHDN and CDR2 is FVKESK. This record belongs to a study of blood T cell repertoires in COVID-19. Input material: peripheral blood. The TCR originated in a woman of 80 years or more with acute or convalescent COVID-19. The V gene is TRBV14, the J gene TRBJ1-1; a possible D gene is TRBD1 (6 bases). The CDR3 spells CASSPGVYTEAFF. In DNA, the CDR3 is TGTGCCAGCAGCCCAGGGGTTTACACTGAAGCTTTCTTT. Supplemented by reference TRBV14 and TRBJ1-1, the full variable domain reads EAGVTQFPSHSVIEKGQTVTLRCDPISGHDNLYWYRRVMGKEIKFLLHFVKESKQDESGMPNNRFLAERTGGTYSTLKVQPAELEDSGVYFCASSPGVYTEAFFGQGTRLTVV.